The T cell receptor (beta chain) under discussion was sequenced for a study of regulatory T cells in long-lasting Graves disease. Study-wide results and limits: Persistent Graves' patients possessed reduced TCR diversity relative to recently diagnosed ones.

This clonotype was counted at least ten times. As yet, its antigen is unknown. The CDR3 has 11 residues. CDR1 MNHNS and CDR2 SASEGT come from the germline V gene. V was trimmed by 6 bases and J by 8 bases, leaving 8 bases between them. Time point in this sample: newly diagnosed GD, antithyroid drugs for less than 3 months. Researchers made the TCR library from RNA that was extracted from PBMCs. American Thyroid Association guidelines served as the basis for diagnosing Graves' disease. The TCR beta library used iRepertoire HTBI primers with Arm-PCR amplification of CDR3. Using its own MiXCR run on the multiplex PCR reads, TCRdb lists one record per CDR3 protein. The sample lists around 480,000 distinct CDR3 sequences; 15% to 20% were seen once. The sample also formed part of further work on T cells in Graves' hyperthyroidism and ophthalmopathy. That paper notes: The primer set for the first-round RT-PCR of the TCR CDR3 was HTBI.

The V and J genes are TRBV6-1 and TRBJ2-1, with a tentative D call TRBD2 (5 bases). The input for sequencing was peripheral blood mononuclear cells (PBMCs), taken at new diagnosis, from a patient treated with antithyroid drugs. The origin of this receptor is a woman aged 35-65 years with Graves disease. The CDR3: CASSRGYEQFF. Written as DNA, the CDR3 is TGTGCCAGCAGCCGGGGTTATGAGCAGTTCTTC.